This paragraph reports one TCR beta chain. Its antigen is undetermined. The CDR3 sequence is 14 residues long. V lost 0 bases and J lost 8, with 14 bases in between. The germline V gene encodes CDR1 SGHRS and CDR2 YFSETQ. The donors belonged to the roughly 130-subject validation cohort, separate from the roughly 710-subject first cohort. Sequencing was performed with immunoSEQ multiplex PCR; in TCRdb, only in-frame clones are kept and a portion is missing. The table lists 200,000 or so clones, 84% of them singletons. These data come from a study of cytomegalovirus exposure and HLA in healthy donors. Study findings and constraints: Most TCR sequences proved rare, with some public TCRs found in many donors. Through in vitro validation, three CMV-associated chains were shown to be specific for CMV antigens. As was reported, the classifier diagnosed cytomegalovirus status with high specificity and sensitivity.

This TCR was sampled from a woman aged 30 to 39 in good health and CMV-seropositive. Sample: PBMCs. J is TRBJ1-1 and V is TRBV5-1; no clear D gene. CDR3 loop: CASSLAIGVGEAFF. The CDR3 DNA is TGCGCCAGCAGCTTGGCCATCGGGGTCGGCGAAGCTTTCTTT.